This T cell receptor (beta chain) was captured by sequencing in a study of blood T cell repertoires in COVID-19. Study-level information: Sites in the United States, Italy and Spain provided acute and convalescent COVID-19 samples. The cDNA or gDNA used as material had been derived from T cells, B-cell-depleted T cells, or PBMCs.

Original processing notes: It was from reference gene primer amplification that nucleated cell counts were estimated. Profiled with immunoSEQ multiplex PCR; TCRdb holds only in-frame clones, not every one. Clonal size and the V and J genes are those of that table, whereas D and trimming came from the DNA. The sample lists 60,000 to 70,000 clones; roughly 87% were seen once. The TCR comes from a man older than 75 with acute or convalescent COVID-19. Input material: peripheral blood.

In nucleotides, the CDR3 is TGTGCCAGTAGTACCGACAGACACTCTCCTACTATTAATGAAAAACTGTTTTTT. Protein: CASSTDRHSPTINEKLFF. This chain uses TRBV19 with TRBJ1-4; possibly TRBD1 for D (5 bases). Germline lookup yields CDR1 LNHDA and CDR2 SQIVND (reference sequence). The ends were cut back, 4 bases at V and 4 bases at J, with 22 bases in the middle. CDR3 length: 18 amino acids.